Following are 3 T cell receptor beta chains from one sample sequenced in a study of OX40 agonist ivuxolimab in advanced cancers. Assay used: immunoSEQ multiplex PCR; TCRdb lists only in-frame clones, some missing. This sample has about 60,000 clones; 70% to 90% occur once, and the top ten carry roughly 1.8%. Sample: CD4+ or CD8+ T cells sorted from blood, taken in a trial of the OX40 agonist ivuxolimab. The receptors originated from an adult with an advanced solid tumor such as melanoma, head and neck, liver or kidney cancer.

V and J are TRBV27 and TRBJ2-3; TRBD1 matches 7 bases. The CDR3 length is 15 residues. Germline assignment: CDR1 MNHEY and CDR2 SMNVEV (reference sequence). Trimming cost V 6 bases and J 2 bases; bases outside gene matches: 8. The CDR3 nucleotides are TGTGCCAGCAGAGACAGGGTCCTTTCCACAGATACGCAGTATTTT. This translates into CASRDRVLSTDTQYF.

This sequence joins TRBV6-5 and TRBJ2-7; D unresolved. The V end was cut by 7 bases, the J end by 0 bases, with 10 bases between. Germline-derived CDR1 and CDR2 are MNHEY and SVGAGI. This CDR3 has 13 amino acids. The CDR3 coding sequence is TGTGCCAGCAAATCCAGTGGCTCCTACGAGCAGTACTTC. Translated, it gives CASKSSGSYEQYF.

The rearrangement joins TRBV27 to TRBJ2-1, with 8 nucleotides matching TRBD1. The germline V gene encodes CDR1 MNHEY and CDR2 SMNVEV (reference sequence). The CDR3 covers 15 residues. Trimming removed 3 bases from V and 7 bases from J; junction bases left unmatched: 8. CDR3: CASSFASDRGNEQFF. CDR3 sequence (DNA): TGTGCCAGCAGTTTTGCCAGCGACAGGGGTAATGAGCAGTTCTTC.